This T cell receptor beta chain was captured by sequencing in a study of spatial heterogeneity in lung cancer. Study conclusions and caveats: At resection, ubiquitous expanded tumor TCRs appeared in blood more than at follow-up.

This clonotype has just a few counts. What it recognizes is unknown. TCRdb fed the 5' RACE reads into MiXCR, producing one record per CDR3 protein. The repertoire holds roughly 110,000 distinct CDR3 sequences, with more than 10% as singletons. Time point defined: blood at routine non-recurrence follow-up after resection. Unsorted samples of tumor, nontumor lung or frozen PBMC had their whole RNA sequenced. This CDR3 is 14 amino acids long. V trimming: 6 bases; J trimming: 8 bases; junction bases outside the gene matches: 7. Per germline, CDR1 MDHEN and CDR2 SYDVKM. The chain combines TRBV28 with TRBJ1-6; TRBD1 agrees at 7 bases. The receptor comes from a female donor with early-stage non-small cell lung cancer. The material was PBMCs, obtained at follow-up. CDR3 sequence reads: CASSWHRGYSPLHF. The CDR3, as DNA: TGTGCCAGCAGCTGGCACAGGGGATATTCACCCCTCCACTTT.